The clone carrying this T cell receptor (beta chain) was found a few times. Antigen specificity is unknown. This entry is derived from a study of T-cell memory formation after mild COVID-19. The CDR3 runs to 16 residues. Deletions cut 5 bases from V and 1 base from J, with 16 bases between. Germline CDR1 reads KGHSY; CDR2 reads FQNENV. Points from the study as a whole: Clones that contracted from day 15 to 85 were balanced CD4/CD8, while later expanders leaned CD4+. The appearance of some responding clones in pre-infection memory suggested that cross-reactive memory joined. For contracting clones, CD4+ ones sat mainly in CM and EM, CD8+ in EMRA.

It was 5'RACE with constant-segment primers that produced the TCR alpha and TCR beta cDNA libraries, which carried sample barcodes and UMIs. TCRdb re-analysed the 5' RACE reads in MiXCR, keeping a single row per CDR3 protein. The sample consists of about 210,000 distinct CDR3 sequences, around 27% of them appearing once. The clonotype originates from an adult woman who had mild COVID-19 (a few samples of this study predate the infection). Cell type and time point are not known. This chain uses TRBV16 with TRBJ2-3, with D maybe TRBD1 (6 bases). Sequenced material: PBMCs or a T cell subset sorted from them (not recorded which). CDR3 in DNA: TGTGCCAGCAGCACCCTTAGACAGGACCGCACAGATACGCAGTATTTT. This sequence encodes CASSTLRQDRTDTQYF.